This T cell receptor (beta chain) derives from a study of T-cell memory formation after mild COVID-19. This CDR3 comprises 16 residues. V gave up 1 base and J gave up 0 bases, with 12 bases separating them. In germline, CDR1 is SGHTA, CDR2 FQGNSA. Study results and caveats: The study found balanced CD4/CD8 in clones contracting day 15 to 85 and a CD4+ lean in later expanders. SARS-CoV-2 specificity of second-wave clones peaking day 37 was unconfirmed.

In this sample, this clonotype turned up a few times. Its antigen remains unknown. Constant-segment primers served in 5'RACE that generated TCR alpha and TCR beta cDNA libraries bearing sample barcodes and UMIs. MiXCR, run by TCRdb on the 5' RACE reads, gives a single entry per CDR3 protein. The data hold hundreds of thousands of distinct CDR3 sequences, with roughly 15% observed a single time. This TCR came from an adult woman who had mild COVID-19 (a few samples of this study predate the infection). Cell type and time point are not known. The sequenced material came from PBMCs or a T cell subset sorted from them (not recorded which). This rearrangement joins TRBV7-2 to TRBJ1-2; D perhaps matches TRBD1 (6 bases). CDR3 protein: CASSLGSPGANYGYTF. CDR3 sequence (DNA): TGTGCCAGCAGCTTAGGGTCCCCAGGGGCTAACTATGGCTACACCTTC.